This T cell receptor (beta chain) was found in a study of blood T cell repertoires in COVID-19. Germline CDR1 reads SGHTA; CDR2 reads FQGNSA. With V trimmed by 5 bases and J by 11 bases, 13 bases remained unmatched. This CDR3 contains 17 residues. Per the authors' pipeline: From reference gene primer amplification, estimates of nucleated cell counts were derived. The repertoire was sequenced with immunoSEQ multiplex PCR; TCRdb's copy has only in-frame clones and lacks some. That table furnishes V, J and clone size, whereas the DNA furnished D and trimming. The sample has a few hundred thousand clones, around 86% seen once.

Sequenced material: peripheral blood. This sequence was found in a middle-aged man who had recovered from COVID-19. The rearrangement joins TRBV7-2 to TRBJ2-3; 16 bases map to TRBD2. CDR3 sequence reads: CASSPQIGTSGGALQYF. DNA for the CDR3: TGTGCCAGCAGCCCCCAGATCGGGACTAGCGGGGGGGCTTTGCAGTATTTT.